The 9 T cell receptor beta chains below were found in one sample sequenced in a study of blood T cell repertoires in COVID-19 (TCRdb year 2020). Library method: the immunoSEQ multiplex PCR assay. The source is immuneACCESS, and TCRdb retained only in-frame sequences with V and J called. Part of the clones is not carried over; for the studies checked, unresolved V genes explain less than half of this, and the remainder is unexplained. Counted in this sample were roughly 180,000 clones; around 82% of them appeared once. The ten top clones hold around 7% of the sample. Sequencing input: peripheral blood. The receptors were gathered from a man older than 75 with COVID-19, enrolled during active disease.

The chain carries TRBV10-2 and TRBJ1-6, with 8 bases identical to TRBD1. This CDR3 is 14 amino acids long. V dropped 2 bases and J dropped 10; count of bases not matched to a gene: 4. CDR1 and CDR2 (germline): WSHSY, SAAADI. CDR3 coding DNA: TGCGCCAGCAGTGAGGCAGGGGGCCACTCACCCCTCCACTTT. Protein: CASSEAGGHSPLHF.

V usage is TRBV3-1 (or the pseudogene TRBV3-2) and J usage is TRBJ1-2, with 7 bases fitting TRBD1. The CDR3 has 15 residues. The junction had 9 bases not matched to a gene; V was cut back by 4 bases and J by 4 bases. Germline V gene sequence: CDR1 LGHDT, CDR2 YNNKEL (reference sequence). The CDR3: CASSRDRGLFYGYTF. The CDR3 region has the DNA TGTGCCAGCAGCCGGGACAGAGGACTCTTCTATGGCTACACCTTC.

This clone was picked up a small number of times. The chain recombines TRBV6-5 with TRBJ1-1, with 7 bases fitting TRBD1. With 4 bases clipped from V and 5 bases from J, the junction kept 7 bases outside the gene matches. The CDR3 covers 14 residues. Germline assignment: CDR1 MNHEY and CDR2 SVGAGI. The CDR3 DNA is TGTGCCAGCAGTTTCGAGGGGGCGCGAACTGAAGCTTTCTTT. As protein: CASSFEGARTEAFF.

In DNA, the CDR3 is TGCGCCAGCAGCCATCCAGGGGGCCGCCAAGAGACCCAGTACTTC. Translating it yields CASSHPGGRQETQYF. The chain has TRBV4-1 and TRBJ2-5; 8 bases fit TRBD1. This CDR3 contains 15 residues. With V trimmed by 3 bases and J by 1 base, 4 bases remained unmatched. The V gene's germline CDR1 is MGHRA and CDR2 YSYEKL.

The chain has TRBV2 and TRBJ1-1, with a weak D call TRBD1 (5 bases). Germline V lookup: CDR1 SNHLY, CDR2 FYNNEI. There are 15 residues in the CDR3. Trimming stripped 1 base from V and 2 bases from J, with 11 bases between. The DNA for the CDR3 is TGTGCCAGCAGTGAAGTTTCCGGGGGAAACACTGAAGCTTTCTTT. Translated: CASSEVSGGNTEAFF.

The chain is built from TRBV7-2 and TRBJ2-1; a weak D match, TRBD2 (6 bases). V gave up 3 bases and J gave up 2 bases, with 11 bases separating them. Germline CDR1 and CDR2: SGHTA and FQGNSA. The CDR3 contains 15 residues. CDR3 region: CASSFQGLTYNEQFF. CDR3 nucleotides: TGTGCCAGCAGCTTTCAGGGACTTACCTACAATGAGCAGTTCTTC.

The CDR3 nucleotides read TGCAGCGTAGCGGGACAGGGGGCTCGGACTGAAGCTTTCTTT. It specifies CSVAGQGARTEAFF. This chain links TRBV29-1 with TRBJ1-1; 12 bases map to TRBD1. The CDR3 sequence is 14 residues long. From germline, CDR1 is SQVTM and CDR2 ANQGSEA. V trimming: 6 bases; J trimming: 5 bases; junction bases outside the gene matches: 7.

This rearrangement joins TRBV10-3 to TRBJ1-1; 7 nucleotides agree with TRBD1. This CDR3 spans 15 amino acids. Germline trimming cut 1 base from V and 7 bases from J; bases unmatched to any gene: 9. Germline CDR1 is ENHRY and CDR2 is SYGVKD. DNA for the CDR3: TGTGCCATCAGTGAGTATGACAGGGTTACAAGTGAAGCTTTCTTT. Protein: CAISEYDRVTSEAFF.

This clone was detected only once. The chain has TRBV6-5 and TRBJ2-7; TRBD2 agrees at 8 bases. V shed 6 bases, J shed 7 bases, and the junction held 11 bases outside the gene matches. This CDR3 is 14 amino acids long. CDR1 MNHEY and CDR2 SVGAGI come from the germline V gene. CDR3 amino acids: CASRSGGARGEQYF. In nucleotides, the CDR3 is TGTGCCAGCAGGTCCGGGGGGGCGCGTGGGGAGCAGTACTTC.